Below are 27 T cell receptor beta chains sequenced from a single sample in a study of T-cell memory formation after mild COVID-19. A single record per CDR3 protein comes from TCRdb applying MiXCR to the 5' RACE reads. Seen here are about 350,000 distinct CDR3 sequences, roughly an eighth observed once, and the top ten hold about 24%. Material for sequencing was PBMCs or a T cell subset sorted from them (not recorded which). The origin of the receptors is a man between 18 and 29 years old who had mild COVID-19 (a few samples of this study predate the infection). Cell type and time point are not known.

The table lists this clonotype with a few counts. This chain links TRBV6-1 with TRBJ2-6; 9 nucleotides match TRBD1. Germline CDR1 is MNHNS and CDR2 is SASEGT. The CDR3 length is 16 residues. The trim removed 4 bases at V and 2 bases at J, leaving 3 bases unmatched. The CDR3 region is CASSGRQGAGANVLTF. The CDR3 DNA sequence: TGTGCCAGCAGTGGAAGACAGGGGGCTGGGGCCAACGTCCTGACTTTC.

This clonotype was seen many times. The J gene is TRBJ1-2, the V gene TRBV5-1; D gene unclear. CDR3 length equals 14 residues. V was pared by 1 base and J by 2 bases, with 9 bases between. CDR1 is SGHRS and CDR2 is YFSETQ in the germline V gene. CDR3 coding DNA: TGCGCCAGCAGCTTGACAGTACCCAACTATGGCTACACCTTC. Its protein product is CASSLTVPNYGYTF.

The genes are TRBV6-6 and TRBJ2-2; D is unclear. Germline loops: CDR1 MNHNY, CDR2 SVGAGI (reference sequence). Deletions cut 8 bases from V and 0 bases from J, with 13 bases between. This CDR3 is 15 amino acids long. The CDR3, as DNA: TGTGCCAGCGGGTTGGGGTGGACGAACACCGGGGAGCTGTTTTTT. Encoded protein: CASGLGWTNTGELFF.

The gene calls are TRBV12-3 or TRBV12-4 and TRBJ2-5; D not resolved. With 4 bases removed from V and 3 bases from J, the gap between germline ends came to 15 bases. The CDR3 extends over 15 amino acids. The CDR3 region is CASSSAAYGKETQYF. CDR3 nucleotide sequence: TGTGCCAGCAGTTCGGCCGCTTATGGAAAAGAGACCCAGTACTTC.

V is TRBV6-2 or TRBV6-3 and J is TRBJ2-7; no definite D call. V lost 5 bases to trimming and J lost 9 bases, with 11 bases between them. In germline, CDR1 is MNHEY, CDR2 SVGEGT. There are 11 residues in the CDR3. CDR3 amino acids: CASSEGWGQYF. The CDR3 region has the DNA TGTGCCAGCAGTGAAGGATGGGGGCAGTACTTC.

This clonotype has a handful of counts. The chain couples TRBV12-3 or TRBV12-4 to TRBJ2-5; D perhaps matches TRBD1 (7 bases). V shed 7 bases and J shed 5 bases, with 20 bases lying between them. The CDR3 totals 15 residues. The CDR3 nucleotides read TGTGCCAGCACCGTGAGTCAGGGGGGCATGGAGACCCAGTACTTC. It translates to CASTVSQGGMETQYF.

This clonotype has only a few counts. The chain links TRBV6-2 or TRBV6-3 to TRBJ2-7, with TRBD2 identical over 12 bases. This CDR3 spans 17 amino acids. Per germline, CDR1 MNHEY and CDR2 SVGEGT. With V trimmed by 0 bases and J by 0 bases, 3 bases remained unmatched. CDR3 protein: CASSYSRTSGASYEQYV. CDR3 bases: TGTGCCAGCAGTTACTCGAGGACTAGCGGGGCCTCCTACGAGCAGTACGTC.

This clonotype appeared a few times. The chain is built from TRBV12-3 or TRBV12-4 and TRBJ1-1; 7 positions agree with TRBD1. V gave up 2 bases and J gave up 0 bases; unmatched junction bases: 9. The CDR3 totals 17 residues. CDR3 sequence: CASSLLRTGTLNTEAFF. The CDR3 nucleotides are TGTGCCAGCAGTTTACTACGGACAGGAACCCTGAACACTGAAGCTTTCTTT.

A few counts support this clonotype. The chain joins TRBV7-2 to TRBJ1-1, with D maybe TRBD1 (5 bases). Germline CDR1 is SGHTA and CDR2 is FQGNSA. This CDR3 contains 14 residues. The V and J ends lost 0 bases and 0 bases respectively, with 5 bases between them. Written as DNA, the CDR3 is TGTGCCAGCAGCTTAGCGGGGGTGAACACTGAAGCTTTCTTT. This encodes CASSLAGVNTEAFF.

This clonotype was seen repeatedly, ten times or more. This chain joins TRBV7-9 and TRBJ2-3, with 8 bases matching TRBD2. V lost 2 bases and J lost 4; bases outside the gene matches: 8. CDR3 length: 16 residues. CDR1 and CDR2 from the germline V gene are SEHNR and FQNEAQ (reference sequence). The CDR3 loop is CASSLRRGGRADTQYF. The CDR3 DNA reads as TGTGCCAGCAGCTTAAGACGGGGGGGCCGGGCAGATACGCAGTATTTT.

This clonotype was recorded a few times. The chain carries TRBV20-1 and TRBJ2-7; TRBD2 agrees at 14 bases. J lost 3 bases, V lost 1 base, and 2 bases had no gene match. There are 15 residues in the CDR3. The germline gives CDR1 DFQATT, CDR2 SNEGSKA (reference sequence). CDR3 in amino acids: CSARVGLAGVYEQYF. CDR3 sequence (DNA): TGCAGTGCTAGAGTGGGACTAGCGGGGGTCTACGAGCAGTACTTC.

This sequence joins TRBV5-1 and TRBJ1-6; D is undetermined. V was cut by 4 bases and J by 7 bases, with 9 bases left in between. CDR1 and CDR2 (germline): SGHRS, YFSETQ. The CDR3 is 13 amino acids. The CDR3 here is CASSRELNSPLHF. DNA for the CDR3: TGCGCCAGCAGCCGAGAGCTCAATTCACCCCTCCACTTT.

V gene TRBV6-2 or TRBV6-3 combines with J gene TRBJ2-7; D remains ambiguous. V gave up 0 bases and J gave up 2 bases, with 8 bases separating them. The CDR3 is 14 residues long. Germline V gene sequence: CDR1 MNHEY, CDR2 SVGEGT. The CDR3 loop is CASSYSGGPYEQYF. CDR3 coding DNA: TGTGCCAGCAGTTACTCCGGCGGTCCCTACGAGCAGTACTTC.

The chain employs TRBV5-1 and TRBJ2-1; tentatively, D is TRBD1 (6 bases). The germline CDR1 and CDR2 sequences are SGHRS and YFSETQ. With 5 bases removed from V and 1 base from J, the gap between germline ends came to 13 bases. The CDR3 has 15 amino acids. The CDR3 region has the DNA TGCGCCAGCAGGCAAACAGGGAGATCCTACAATGAGCAGTTCTTC. Protein sequence: CASRQTGRSYNEQFF.

The chain recombines TRBV7-6 with TRBJ2-1, with D possibly being TRBD1 (6 bases). Per germline, CDR1 SGHVS and CDR2 FNYEAQ. The CDR3 loop spans 14 amino acids. V was cut by 7 bases and J by 9 bases, with 19 bases left in between. CDR3: CASTYLDSRGEQFF. CDR3 DNA sequence: TGTGCCAGCACCTATCTTGACTCCAGGGGTGAGCAGTTCTTC.

There are many counts of this clonotype. The V call is TRBV7-9, the J call TRBJ1-5; D is unclear. The ends were cut back, 2 bases at V and 0 bases at J, with 8 bases in the middle. The germline V gene encodes CDR1 SEHNR and CDR2 FQNEAQ (reference sequence). CDR3 length equals 15 residues. The CDR3 loop is CASSLSGNSNQPQHF. The CDR3 region has the DNA TGTGCCAGCAGCTTATCCGGGAATAGCAATCAGCCCCAGCATTTT. Together with reference TRBV7-9 and TRBJ1-5, the CDR3 gives the full variable domain: DTGVSQNPRHKITKRGQNVTFRCDPISEHNRLYWYRQTLGQGPEFLTYFQNEAQLEKSRLLSDRFSAERPKGSFSTLEIQRTEQGDSAMYLCASSLSGNSNQPQHFGDGTRLSIL.

This clonotype was counted between two and nine times. J is TRBJ2-5 and V is TRBV12-3 or TRBV12-4, with 14 nucleotides matching TRBD2. Trimming at V came to 1 base and at J to 5 bases, leaving 9 bases not matched to a gene. The CDR3 consists of 18 residues. The CDR3: CASSLVGTSGGEGETQYF. CDR3 nucleotides: TGTGCCAGCAGTTTAGTGGGGACTAGCGGGGGCGAGGGGGAGACCCAGTACTTC.

The V and J genes are TRBV12-3 or TRBV12-4 and TRBJ1-1; no clear D. There are 17 residues in the CDR3. V was cut by 6 bases and J by 0 bases, with 20 bases left in between. The DNA of the CDR3 is TGTGCCAGCAGAAAAGATACGGAGAGGGTCGTGAACACTGAAGCTTTCTTT. Translated, it gives CASRKDTERVVNTEAFF.

This clonotype appeared a few times. The CDR3 loop is CASSLVGRTTEAFF. DNA for the CDR3: TGTGCCAGCAGTTTGGTGGGCAGGACCACTGAAGCTTTCTTT. The V call is TRBV12-3 or TRBV12-4, the J call TRBJ1-1, with D uncertain. The CDR3 is 14 amino acids. V lost 3 bases, J lost 4 bases, and 12 bases lay in between.

This rearrangement joins TRBV20-1 to TRBJ2-2; D may correspond to TRBD1 or TRBD2 (6 bases each). V dropped 4 bases and J dropped 3 bases, with 12 bases sitting between them. This CDR3 has 14 amino acids. Germline V lookup: CDR1 DFQATT, CDR2 SNEGSKA (reference sequence). The CDR3 reads CSATQGRYTGELFF. DNA for the CDR3: TGCAGTGCTACCCAGGGGAGGTACACCGGGGAGCTGTTTTTT.

This clonotype was observed at least ten times. V and J are TRBV28 and TRBJ2-7; 8 bases are a match to TRBD1. This CDR3 comprises 14 residues. Germline V CDR1 and CDR2: MDHEN, SYDVKM. V shed 6 bases, J shed 2 bases, and the junction held 6 bases outside the gene matches. DNA for the CDR3: TGTGCCAGCAGCCCTGGACAGGGACCCTACGAGCAGTACGTC. Amino acid sequence: CASSPGQGPYEQYV.

The rearrangement joins TRBV13 to TRBJ1-5; D remains unclear. Germline CDR1 is PRHDT and CDR2 is FYEKMQ (reference sequence). This CDR3 is 16 amino acids long. Trimming removed 0 bases at V and 7 bases at J, with 16 bases between. The CDR3 DNA sequence: TGTGCCAGCAGCTTAGGCCCGGGAACTGTTGGCCAGCCCCAGCATTTT. Translated: CASSLGPGTVGQPQHF.

The chain links TRBV29-1 to TRBJ2-1, with D uncertain. The germline gives CDR1 SQVTM, CDR2 ANQGSEA. Trimming pared 5 bases from V and 3 bases from J, leaving 5 bases between. This CDR3 contains 11 residues. CDR3 loop: CSVTGYNEQFF. Here the CDR3 DNA reads TGCAGCGTTACCGGCTACAATGAGCAGTTCTTC.

This clonotype was picked up a small number of times. The chain uses TRBV28 and TRBJ1-5, with no clear D. CDR1 and CDR2 (germline): MDHEN, SYDVKM. The CDR3 sequence is 14 residues long. V was trimmed by 4 bases and J by 0 bases, leaving 7 bases between them. The CDR3 nucleotides read TGTGCCAGCAGTTCTCCGTATAGCAATCAGCCCCAGCATTTT. This sequence encodes CASSSPYSNQPQHF.

This clonotype was seen at least ten times. The V gene is TRBV3-1, the J gene TRBJ2-7; 10 nucleotides align to TRBD2. The CDR3 runs 15 residues. Germline V gene data show CDR1 as LGHDT and CDR2 as YNNKEL (reference sequence). Unmatched junction bases numbered 2, after V lost 1 base and J lost 2 bases. The CDR3 coding sequence is TGTGCCAGCAGCCAAGCTAGCGGGGGCCCCTACGAGCAGTACTTC. Translation gives CASSQASGGPYEQYF.

This clonotype was observed a handful of times. V is TRBV7-9 and J is TRBJ2-3; no clear D gene. With 5 bases removed from V and 2 bases from J, the gap between germline ends came to 11 bases. CDR3 length equals 14 residues. Germline lookup yields CDR1 SEHNR and CDR2 FQNEAQ (reference sequence). The CDR3 region has the DNA TGTGCCAGCAGCCCTCGCCGGACCACAGATACGCAGTATTTT. It specifies CASSPRRTTDTQYF.

This clonotype was detected only a few times. Here the CDR3 reads CASSLGRDEDGYTF. The CDR3 DNA reads TGCGCCAGCAGCTTGGGCAGGGATGAGGATGGCTACACCTTC. V gene TRBV5-1 combines with J gene TRBJ1-2; weak D call: TRBD1 (5 bases). Trimming left V 0 bases short and J 6 bases short, with 12 bases between. CDR3 length equals 14 residues. Per the germline V gene, CDR1 is SGHRS and CDR2 is YFSETQ.